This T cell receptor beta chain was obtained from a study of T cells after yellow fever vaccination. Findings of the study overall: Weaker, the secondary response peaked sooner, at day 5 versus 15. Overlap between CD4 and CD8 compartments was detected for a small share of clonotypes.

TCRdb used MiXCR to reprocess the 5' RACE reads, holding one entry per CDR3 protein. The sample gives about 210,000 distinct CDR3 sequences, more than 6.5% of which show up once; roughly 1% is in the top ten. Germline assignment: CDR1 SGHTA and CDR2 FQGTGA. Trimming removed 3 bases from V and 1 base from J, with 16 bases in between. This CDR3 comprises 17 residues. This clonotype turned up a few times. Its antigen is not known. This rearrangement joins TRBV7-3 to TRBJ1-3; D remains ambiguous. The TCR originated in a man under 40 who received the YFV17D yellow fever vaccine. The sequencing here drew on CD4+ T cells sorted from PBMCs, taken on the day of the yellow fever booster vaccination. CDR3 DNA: TGTGCCAGCAGCTTGGGGAGGGAGACCCTTTCTGGAAACACCATATATTTT. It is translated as CASSLGRETLSGNTIYF. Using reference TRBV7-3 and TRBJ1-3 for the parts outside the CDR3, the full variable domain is GAGVSQTPSNKVTEKGKYVELRCDPISGHTALYWYRQSLGQGPEFLIYFQGTGAADDSGLPNDRFFAVRPEGSVSTLKIQRTERGDSAVYLCASSLGRETLSGNTIYFGEGSWLTVV.